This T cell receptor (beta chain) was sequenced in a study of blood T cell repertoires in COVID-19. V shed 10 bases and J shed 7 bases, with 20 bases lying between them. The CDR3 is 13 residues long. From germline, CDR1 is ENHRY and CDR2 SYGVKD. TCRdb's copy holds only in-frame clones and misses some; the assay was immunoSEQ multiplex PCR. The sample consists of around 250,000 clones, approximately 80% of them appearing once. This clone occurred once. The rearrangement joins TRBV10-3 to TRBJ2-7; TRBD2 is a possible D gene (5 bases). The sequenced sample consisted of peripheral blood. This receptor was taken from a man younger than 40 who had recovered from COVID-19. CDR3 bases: TGTGCCACACTAGGCTCCGGAACCCCAGAGCAGTACTTC. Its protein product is CATLGSGTPEQYF.